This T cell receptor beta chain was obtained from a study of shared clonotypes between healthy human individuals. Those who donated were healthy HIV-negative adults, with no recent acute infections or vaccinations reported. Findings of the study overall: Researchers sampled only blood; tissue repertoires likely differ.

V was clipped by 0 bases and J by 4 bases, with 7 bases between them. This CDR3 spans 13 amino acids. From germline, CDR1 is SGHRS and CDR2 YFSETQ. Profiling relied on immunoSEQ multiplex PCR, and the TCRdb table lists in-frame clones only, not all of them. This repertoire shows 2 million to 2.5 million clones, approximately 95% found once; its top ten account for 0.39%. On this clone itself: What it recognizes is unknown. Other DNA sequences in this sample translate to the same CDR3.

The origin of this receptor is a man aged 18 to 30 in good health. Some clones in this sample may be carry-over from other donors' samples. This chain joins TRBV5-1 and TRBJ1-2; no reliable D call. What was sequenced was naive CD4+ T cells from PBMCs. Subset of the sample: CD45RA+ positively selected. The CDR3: CASSLDRTYGYTF. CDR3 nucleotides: TGCGCCAGCAGCTTGGATAGGACCTATGGCTACACCTTC.